Following are 31 T cell receptor beta chains from one sample sequenced in a study of blood T cell repertoires in COVID-19. Sequenced by immunoSEQ multiplex PCR; TCRdb stores in-frame clones only, minus some. The repertoire holds under 200,000 clones, with over 80% as singletons. The sequencing sample was made of peripheral blood. Every receptor here comes from a woman in her fifties or sixties with acute or convalescent COVID-19.

The V call is TRBV19, the J call TRBJ2-3, with 9 bases that match TRBD2. After removal of 6 bases from V and 7 bases from J, the junction contained 14 bases not matched to a gene. This CDR3 is built from 16 residues. Germline loops: CDR1 LNHDA, CDR2 SQIVND (reference sequence). CDR3 residues: CASSAVAGETSHTQYF. The CDR3 bases are TGTGCCAGTAGCGCTGTAGCGGGGGAAACGTCGCATACGCAGTATTTT.

The chain uses TRBV6-2 or TRBV6-3 and TRBJ2-5; perhaps TRBD1 as D (6 bases). The V gene lost 2 bases and the J gene lost 1 base, with 11 bases spanning the gap. Per the germline V gene, CDR1 is MNHEY and CDR2 is SVGEGT. The CDR3 extends over 15 amino acids. CDR3 nucleotides: TGTGCCAGCAGTTACACTGGACAGCGCCAAGAGACCCAGTACTTC. The encoded protein is CASSYTGQRQETQYF.

The V call is TRBV6-2 or TRBV6-3, the J call TRBJ2-5, with D perhaps matching TRBD1 (5 bases). Germline CDR1 MNHEY, CDR2 SVGEGT. CDR3 length: 14 amino acids. Trimming stripped 1 base from V and 4 bases from J, with 10 bases between. The CDR3 DNA follows: TGTGCCAGCAGTTACTACAGGCTGGGAGAGACCCAGTACTTC. Encoded protein: CASSYYRLGETQYF.

J is TRBJ1-2 and V is TRBV19; D might be TRBD1 (6 bases). Between the trimmed V and J ends, which lost 5 bases and 8 bases, there was a span of 21 bases. CDR1 and CDR2 from the germline V gene are LNHDA and SQIVND (reference sequence). This CDR3 is 15 amino acids long. The CDR3 spells CASSPPGLGARGYTF. CDR3 sequence (DNA): TGTGCCAGTAGTCCCCCTGGTTTGGGGGCGCGGGGCTACACCTTC.

The gene calls are TRBV2 and TRBJ2-1, with D possibly TRBD2 on 5 matching bases. V lost 11 bases to trimming and J lost 11 bases, with 13 bases between them. The germline V gene has CDR1 SNHLY and CDR2 FYNNEI. CDR3 length: 10 amino acids. CDR3 nucleotide sequence: TGTGCCTCCGGGGAAGACAAGCAGTTCTTC. Translation gives CASGEDKQFF. Looking up the rest from reference TRBV2 and TRBJ2-1 gives the full variable domain: EPEVTQTPSHQVTQMGQEVILRCVPISNHLYFYWYRQILGQKVEFLVSFYNNEISEKSEIFDDQFSVERPDGSNFTLKIRSTKLEDSAMYFCASGEDKQFFGPGTRLTVL.

This clone was counted a single time. The V and J genes are TRBV5-4 and TRBJ1-4; TRBD1 might be the D (6 bases). The CDR3 consists of 15 residues. The germline gives CDR1 SGHNT, CDR2 YYREEE (reference sequence). With 2 bases removed from V and 1 base from J, the gap between germline ends came to 9 bases. CDR3 amino acids: CASSLTTGTNEKLFF. Here the CDR3 DNA reads TGTGCCAGCAGCTTAACGACAGGAACTAATGAAAAACTGTTTTTT.

Sample share makes this clone medium-sized (0.01 to 0.1%). The rearrangement joins TRBV5-1 to TRBJ1-5; D is uncertain. Trimming removed 0 bases at V and 0 bases at J, with 13 bases between. The CDR3 length is 17 residues. Germline V CDR1 and CDR2: SGHRS, YFSETQ. This CDR3 is CASSLGPTEYSNQPQHF. As DNA, the CDR3 is TGCGCCAGCAGCTTGGGTCCGACGGAGTATAGCAATCAGCCCCAGCATTTT.

V and J are TRBV5-5 and TRBJ1-1; TRBD1 matches 8 bases. With 4 bases clipped from V and 5 bases from J, the junction kept 10 bases outside the gene matches. The CDR3 spans 15 residues. Germline-derived CDR1 and CDR2 are SGHKS and YYEKEE (reference sequence). DNA for the CDR3: TGTGCCAGCAGCCTATTACCAGGGGGCCGGACTGAAGCTTTCTTT. Translating it yields CASSLLPGGRTEAFF.

The rearrangement uses TRBV9 and TRBJ2-7; possibly TRBD1 for D (5 bases). V gave up 1 base and J gave up 3 bases, with 11 bases separating them. Germline CDR1 reads SGDLS; CDR2 reads YYNGEE. This CDR3 is 14 amino acids long. The CDR3 region is CASSVSWQGYEQYF. CDR3 DNA: TGTGCCAGCAGCGTAAGTTGGCAGGGCTACGAGCAGTACTTC.

The chain employs TRBV5-8 and TRBJ1-2, with 9 bases fitting TRBD1. The CDR3 runs 14 residues. The V gene's germline CDR1 is SGHTS and CDR2 YDEGEE. With 0 bases clipped from V and 9 bases from J, the junction kept 6 bases outside the gene matches. The CDR3 reads CASSLAGTGSRYTF. CDR3 in DNA: TGTGCCAGCAGCTTGGCCGGGACAGGGAGCCGCTACACCTTC.

The chain couples TRBV27 to TRBJ2-1; 13 bases are shared with TRBD2. With V trimmed by 2 bases and J by 2 bases, 6 bases remained unmatched. The CDR3 runs 18 residues. Germline CDR1 reads MNHEY; CDR2 reads SMNVEV (reference sequence). The CDR3 reads CASSLLTSGGGAYNEQFF. In DNA form, the CDR3 reads TGTGCCAGCAGTTTACTAACTAGCGGGGGGGGAGCCTACAATGAGCAGTTCTTC.

V is TRBV23-1 and J is TRBJ2-7; 12 bases match TRBD2. Being an ORF, TRBV23-1 has a function that is uncertain. With 8 bases clipped from V and 3 bases from J, the junction kept 17 bases outside the gene matches. The CDR3 spans 18 residues. In nucleotides, the CDR3 is TGCGCCAGCGCATCACTAGCGGGGGGTCTACCTCCCAACTACGAGCAGTACTTC. It translates to CASASLAGGLPPNYEQYF.

The rearrangement links TRBV7-9 to TRBJ1-4; D is unresolved. Germline V gene data show CDR1 as SEHNR and CDR2 as FQNEAQ (reference sequence). The length of the CDR3 is 13 residues. Deletions cut 4 bases from V and 13 bases from J, with 16 bases between. CDR3 DNA: TGTGCCAGCAGCTACCAAACTGATCTTGCACTGTTTTTT. The encoded protein is CASSYQTDLALFF.

This chain uses TRBV12-5 with TRBJ2-7; D is possibly TRBD1 (6 bases). The CDR3 sequence is 14 residues long. The ends were cut back, 1 base at V and 3 bases at J, with 10 bases in the middle. Germline assignment: CDR1 LGHNT and CDR2 FRNRAP. The CDR3 nucleotides read TGTGCTAGTGGTTTGGACAGGGTAGGCTACGAGCAGTACTTC. This encodes CASGLDRVGYEQYF.

This chain uses TRBV18 with TRBJ2-2; a possible D gene is TRBD1 (6 bases). Trimming pared 2 bases from V and 2 bases from J, leaving 12 bases between. In germline, CDR1 is KGHSH, CDR2 LQKENI. The CDR3 covers 16 residues. In DNA, the CDR3 is TGTGCCAGCTCACCAAGGGCAGGGGCTAACACCGGGGAGCTGTTTTTT. Amino acid sequence: CASSPRAGANTGELFF. The whole variable domain, filled in from reference TRBV18 and TRBJ2-2, reads NAGVMQNPRHLVRRRGQEARLRCSPMKGHSHVYWYRQLPEEGLKFMVYLQKENIIDESGMPKERFSAEFPKEGPSILRIQQVVRGDSAAYFCASSPRAGANTGELFFGEGSRLTVL.

The chain links TRBV7-3 to TRBJ1-1, with D possibly TRBD1 on 6 matching bases. The CDR3 is 17 residues long. With 5 bases removed from V and 1 base from J, the gap between germline ends came to 20 bases. Germline loops: CDR1 SGHTA, CDR2 FQGTGA. The CDR3 region has the DNA TGTGCCAGCAGCCCAACCGGGACAACACTCTCGAACACTGAAGCTTTCTTT. Encoded protein: CASSPTGTTLSNTEAFF.

The rearrangement links TRBV19 to TRBJ2-4, with TRBD2 matching 10 bases. This CDR3 is 14 amino acids long. The junction had 2 bases not matched to a gene; V was cut back by 8 bases and J by 1 base. Germline lookup yields CDR1 LNHDA and CDR2 SQIVND (reference sequence). The CDR3 is CASLSGGAKNIQYF. CDR3 coding DNA: TGTGCCAGTCTTAGCGGGGGGGCCAAAAACATTCAGTACTTC.

The CDR3 spells CASSLAPYGYTF. The CDR3 coding sequence is TGTGCCAGCAGCTTGGCCCCTTATGGCTACACCTTC. The chain couples TRBV5-4 to TRBJ1-2; D is undetermined. V gave up 0 bases and J gave up 5 bases, with 5 bases separating them. CDR1 and CDR2 (germline): SGHNT, YYREEE (reference sequence). The CDR3 length is 12 residues.

The V and J genes are TRBV5-4 and TRBJ2-1; possible D gene TRBD1, 6 bases. The CDR3 spans 17 residues. Germline V gene lookup returns CDR1 SGHNT and CDR2 YYREEE (reference sequence). Trimming took off 4 bases at V and 0 bases at J, with 17 bases between the two ends. The CDR3 reads CASSNGQPRSSYNEQFF. DNA of the CDR3: TGTGCCAGCAGCAACGGACAGCCAAGGAGCTCCTACAATGAGCAGTTCTTC.

The chain combines TRBV30 with TRBJ1-2; maybe TRBD1 (5 bases). The germline V and J ends were trimmed by 0 bases and 1 base, with 12 bases remaining between them. Germline V gene lookup returns CDR1 GTSNPN and CDR2 SVGIG (reference sequence). The CDR3 spans 15 residues. The CDR3, as DNA: TGTGCCTGGAGTGTACAGCCAGGGAATAACTATGGCTACACCTTC. Its translation is CAWSVQPGNNYGYTF.

As to this clone: One end of the junction does not line up with germline, which may come from a read error. This chain links TRBV7-2 with TRBJ1-1, with D possibly matching TRBD1 (6 bases). The germline V gene encodes CDR1 SGHTA and CDR2 FQGNSA. This CDR3 comprises 13 residues. In DNA form, the CDR3 reads TGTGCCAGCAACTTAGGTGGGACATCTGAAGCTTTCTTT. It yields the protein CASNLGGTSEAFF.

The rearrangement joins TRBV7-2 to TRBJ2-2; D might be TRBD1 (6 bases). This CDR3 spans 14 amino acids. Trimming took off 5 bases at V and 1 base at J, with 8 bases between the two ends. The germline V gene encodes CDR1 SGHTA and CDR2 FQGNSA. DNA for the CDR3: TGTGCCAGCAGCCTGGGACAGAACACCGGGGAGCTGTTTTTT. Protein sequence: CASSLGQNTGELFF.

Only one count was recorded for this clone. The V call is TRBV9, the J call TRBJ1-6; D is unclear. Trimming shortened V by 4 bases and J by 11 bases, and 10 bases separated the two germline ends. CDR1 SGDLS and CDR2 YYNGEE come from the germline V gene. This CDR3 spans 12 amino acids. CDR3 DNA: TGTGCCAGCAGCCAAGGAGAGCCACCCCTCCACTTT. As protein: CASSQGEPPLHF.

The genes are TRBV10-3 and TRBJ1-2; 11 positions match TRBD1. Germline V gives CDR1 ENHRY, CDR2 SYGVKD. This CDR3 has 15 residues. Trimming cost V 6 bases and J 1 base; bases outside gene matches: 4. CDR3 DNA: TGTGCCATCAGCGCCGGGACAGGGGGTAACTATGGCTACACCTTC. This translates into CAISAGTGGNYGYTF.

This clone showed up just a few times. The chain joins TRBV19 to TRBJ1-2, with D possibly TRBD1 on 5 matching bases. The CDR3 spans 15 residues. The V end was cut by 5 bases, the J end by 4 bases, with 17 bases between. Per the germline V gene, CDR1 is LNHDA and CDR2 is SQIVND (reference sequence). The CDR3 loop is CASSPAGTGGYGYTF. As DNA, the CDR3 is TGTGCCAGTAGTCCAGCCGGGACGGGGGGCTATGGCTACACCTTC.

The rearrangement uses TRBV5-4 and TRBJ2-5; TRBD2 agrees at 14 bases. The CDR3 has 17 residues. Germline V gene lookup returns CDR1 SGHNT and CDR2 YYREEE (reference sequence). The V and J ends lost 2 bases and 4 bases, in that order; junction bases with no gene match: 7. The CDR3 region is CASSFHRTSGGRETQYF. The CDR3 DNA reads TGTGCCAGCAGCTTCCACCGGACTAGCGGGGGGAGAGAGACCCAGTACTTC.

The chain recombines TRBV14 with TRBJ1-2; no clear D. The CDR3 runs to 13 residues. Germline V gene sequence: CDR1 SGHDN, CDR2 FVKESK. V lost 0 bases and J lost 4, with 6 bases in between. In DNA, the CDR3 is TGTGCCAGCAGCCAAGATCTTTTCTATGGCTACACCTTC. It is translated as CASSQDLFYGYTF.

V usage is TRBV19 and J usage is TRBJ1-6, with 8 bases identical to TRBD1. Per germline, CDR1 LNHDA and CDR2 SQIVND (reference sequence). The CDR3 runs 16 residues. V gave up 6 bases and J gave up 2 bases; unmatched junction bases: 6. The CDR3 is CASSSGGPPYNSPLHF. The CDR3 bases are TGTGCCAGTAGCTCAGGGGGCCCACCCTATAATTCACCCCTCCACTTT. Filled out from reference TRBV19 and TRBJ1-6, the complete variable domain reads DGGITQSPKYLFRKEGQNVTLSCEQNLNHDAMYWYRQDPGQGLRLIYYSQIVNDFQKGDIAEGYSVSREKKESFPLTVTSAQKNPTAFYLCASSSGGPPYNSPLHFGNGTRLTVT.

CDR3 bases: TGCGCCAGCAGCCAAGAGCGACAGGGTGCGGGTGGCTACACCTTC. Amino acid sequence: CASSQERQGAGGYTF. The chain recombines TRBV4-1 with TRBJ1-2, with 7 bases that match TRBD1. The CDR3 spans 15 residues. Losses at the gene ends were 0 bases for V and 7 bases for J; bases not matched to a gene: 8. Germline V lookup: CDR1 MGHRA, CDR2 YSYEKL.

The rearrangement links TRBV7-3 to TRBJ2-7; D might be TRBD1 (7 bases). The V end was cut by 5 bases, the J end by 1 base, with 12 bases between. The CDR3 covers 14 residues. Germline CDR1 and CDR2: SGHTA and FQGTGA. DNA for the CDR3: TGTGCCAGCAGCCCGGAGGGGGCTTCCTACGAGCAGTACTTC. Translated, it gives CASSPEGASYEQYF. Drawing the rest from reference TRBV7-3 and TRBJ2-7, the complete variable domain is GAGVSQTPSNKVTEKGKYVELRCDPISGHTALYWYRQSLGQGPEFLIYFQGTGAADDSGLPNDRFFAVRPEGSVSTLKIQRTERGDSAVYLCASSPEGASYEQYFGPGTRLTVT.

CDR3 sequence (DNA): TGTGCCAGCAACATCGGCGGGGAAGAGACCCAGTACTTC. Protein: CASNIGGEETQYF. The chain combines TRBV6-5 with TRBJ2-5, with D perhaps matching TRBD2 (6 bases). The germline gives CDR1 MNHEY, CDR2 SVGAGI. The CDR3 consists of 13 residues. The germline V and J ends were trimmed by 7 bases and 3 bases, with 12 bases remaining between them.